At least ten counts were recorded for the clone carrying this T cell receptor beta chain. The target antigen is unknown. The data derive from a study of regulatory T cells in long-lasting Graves disease. Findings and caveats of the study: Persistent Graves' patients had lower TCR diversity than newly diagnosed ones. New patients shared approximately 970 public clonotypes, and persistent patients shared more, with approximately 2,500.

Time point reported: newly diagnosed GD, antithyroid drugs for less than 3 months. PBMC-derived RNA was used for the TCR library. Researchers made TCR beta libraries by using iRepertoire HTBI primers and running Arm-PCR on CDR3 regions. One entry per CDR3 protein, called by TCRdb with MiXCR from the multiplex PCR reads. The sample holds more than 400,000 distinct CDR3 sequences; around 17% are singletons and the top ten take about 10%. The germline V gene has CDR1 SGHTA and CDR2 FQGNSA. The germline V and J ends were trimmed by 3 bases and 1 base, with 13 bases remaining between them. This CDR3 contains 16 residues. Separately, the same data were catalogued under a study of T cells in Graves' hyperthyroidism and ophthalmopathy. In that study: TCR CDR3 regions were first amplified by RT-PCR with HTBI primers.

Material: peripheral blood mononuclear cells (PBMCs), obtained at new diagnosis, from a patient treated with antithyroid drugs. V is TRBV7-2 and J is TRBJ2-4; D may match TRBD1 or TRBD2 (7 bases each). This receptor was taken from a woman younger than 45 with Graves disease. The CDR3 nucleotides read TGTGCCAGCAGCTTGGCAGGGGGGGTCGCCAAAAACATTCAGTACTTC. Translation: CASSLAGGVAKNIQYF.